These 20 T cell receptor beta chains were all obtained from the same sample, sequenced in a study of blood T cells in healthy people across ages. The use of a sample-barcoded 5' primer and a J-beta primer mix characterized a second PCR of roughly 6 to 11 cycles. TCRdb redid the calling of the 5' RACE reads with MiXCR, one entry per CDR3 protein. Seen here are about 670,000 distinct CDR3 sequences, 40% to 45% observed once, and the top ten hold about 32%. The sequenced material came from blood. These receptors came from a man aged 80 or over in good health.

This clonotype was counted only a few times. J is TRBJ2-1 and V is TRBV7-2; D perhaps matches TRBD2 (6 bases). The germline V and J ends were trimmed by 1 base and 7 bases, with 11 bases remaining between them. CDR1 is SGHTA and CDR2 is FQGNSA in the germline V gene. The CDR3 is made up of 14 amino acids. The DNA of the CDR3 is TGTGCCAGCAGCTTAGGCGGGACGGTAAATGAGCAGTTCTTC. It translates to CASSLGGTVNEQFF.

The CDR3 DNA follows: TGCGCCAGCAGCTCCCACCTAGCGGGAGGGAGCAATGAGCAGTTCTTC. It encodes CASSSHLAGGSNEQFF. The rearrangement joins TRBV5-1 to TRBJ2-1; TRBD2 aligns across 12 bases. V lost 3 bases and J lost 6; bases outside the gene matches: 7. The CDR3 length is 16 residues. Germline V CDR1 and CDR2: SGHRS, YFSETQ.

This clonotype was seen ten or more times. The V call is TRBV5-1, the J call TRBJ2-3; the D gene is possibly TRBD1 (5 bases). Trimming left V 0 bases short and J 5 bases short, with 10 bases between. CDR1 SGHRS and CDR2 YFSETQ come from the germline V gene. This CDR3 spans 14 amino acids. CDR3 coding DNA: TGCGCCAGCAGCTTGGGCCAGGGAAGAGATACGCAGTATTTT. It translates to CASSLGQGRDTQYF.

Concerning this clonotype itself: This may stem from a read error, because a much larger clone lies one nucleotide away. The chain links TRBV5-1 to TRBJ2-1, with D perhaps matching TRBD1 or TRBD2 (6 bases each). The J call may be incorrect, as the DNA end agrees better with TRBJ2-7. Germline assignment: CDR1 SGHRS and CDR2 YFSETQ. The CDR3 has 15 amino acids. CDR3 in amino acids: CASSFRSGAYNEQYF. The CDR3 DNA follows: TGCGCCAGCAGCTTTAGATCGGGGGCCTACAATGAGCAGTACTTC.

This clonotype was counted between two and nine times. The V and J genes are TRBV28 and TRBJ2-7; possible D gene TRBD1, 5 bases. Looked up from germline, CDR1 is MDHEN and CDR2 is SYDVKM. V was cut by 4 bases and J by 2 bases, with 12 bases left in between. The CDR3 totals 14 residues. CDR3 in DNA: TGTGCCAGCAGTTCCCAGACAGAACCCTACGAGCAGTACTTC. Protein sequence: CASSSQTEPYEQYF.

This clonotype was counted only a few times. The chain uses TRBV5-5 and TRBJ2-3, with D maybe TRBD2 (5 bases). Germline CDR1 SGHKS, CDR2 YYEKEE (reference sequence). The V and J ends lost 0 bases and 8 bases respectively, with 13 bases between them. This CDR3 is built from 14 residues. The CDR3 nucleotides are TGTGCCAGCAGCTTGGACAGCGGAGTGTTTACGCAGTATTTT. Translating gives CASSLDSGVFTQYF.

In its sample, this clonotype was seen many times. The rearrangement uses TRBV6-1 and TRBJ2-5, with D tentatively TRBD2 (5 bases). Trimming took off 4 bases at V and 4 bases at J, with 13 bases between the two ends. This CDR3 is built from 14 residues. Germline V gene lookup returns CDR1 MNHNS and CDR2 SASEGT. Written as DNA, the CDR3 is TGTGCCAGCAGTGCTAGGGCAGGAGGAGAGACCCAGTACTTC. Translation gives CASSARAGGETQYF.

The chain combines TRBV4-2 with TRBJ2-6; D is uncertain. Trimming took off 1 base at V and 0 bases at J, with 7 bases between the two ends. From germline, CDR1 is LGHNA and CDR2 YNFKEQ. There are 16 residues in the CDR3. CDR3 bases: TGTGCCAGCAGCCAAGGGCCCGTCTCTGGGGCCAACGTCCTGACTTTC. Protein sequence: CASSQGPVSGANVLTF.

This chain connects TRBV14 to TRBJ2-3; D may be TRBD2 (5 bases). The CDR3 has 15 amino acids. Trimming removed 3 bases from V and 3 bases from J, with 13 bases in between. The germline V gene has CDR1 SGHDN and CDR2 FVKESK. For the CDR3, the DNA is TGTGCCAGCAGCCAGTCCGGGGTCGGGACAGATACGCAGTATTTT. This encodes CASSQSGVGTDTQYF.

This chain joins TRBV7-9 and TRBJ1-4, with TRBD1 as a possible D gene (6 bases). V was trimmed by 7 bases and J by 4 bases, leaving 10 bases between them. CDR3 size: 13 residues. CDR1 and CDR2 (germline): SEHNR, FQNEAQ (reference sequence). The CDR3 nucleotides are TGTGCCAGCACAGGGGACGGTAATGAAAAACTGTTTTTT. Protein product: CASTGDGNEKLFF.

This clonotype has at least ten counts. The chain combines TRBV20-1 with TRBJ2-7; no clear D. Germline CDR1 is DFQATT and CDR2 is SNEGSKA (reference sequence). CDR3 size: 13 residues. The V and J ends lost 5 bases and 1 base respectively, with 12 bases between them. For the CDR3, the DNA is TGCAGTGCTCCCATGGGATCTTCCTACGAGCAGTACTTC. Translation: CSAPMGSSYEQYF.

This chain connects TRBV9 to TRBJ2-5, with 12 bases fitting TRBD2. This CDR3 spans 15 amino acids. Germline lookup yields CDR1 SGDLS and CDR2 YYNGEE. With 3 bases clipped from V and 5 bases from J, the junction kept 5 bases outside the gene matches. This chain's CDR3 is CASSGRLAGVETQYF. The CDR3 DNA reads TGTGCCAGCAGCGGACGACTAGCGGGAGTGGAGACCCAGTACTTC.

Comment on this clonotype: A much larger clonotype is one base distant, so this may be a read error. The chain recombines TRBV3-1 with TRBJ2-3, with D perhaps matching TRBD2 (5 bases). The CDR3 consists of 16 residues. V lost 2 bases, J lost 5 bases, and 17 bases lay in between. Germline V gene data show CDR1 as LGHDT and CDR2 as YNNKEL (reference sequence). The CDR3 DNA is TGTGCCAGCAGCCAAAGGACGGGGTCGTACAAAGATACGCAGTATTTT. Its translation is CASSQRTGSYKDTQYF.

This chain joins TRBV5-1 and TRBJ2-2; D is undetermined. The germline CDR1 and CDR2 sequences are SGHRS and YFSETQ. V lost 0 bases and J lost 0, with 3 bases in between. This CDR3 has 14 amino acids. CDR3 amino acids: CASSLASNTGELFF. The CDR3, as DNA: TGCGCCAGCAGCTTGGCCTCGAACACCGGGGAGCTGTTTTTT.

J is TRBJ2-3 and V is TRBV11-3; D perhaps matches TRBD2 (5 bases). Deletions cut 1 base from V and 6 bases from J, with 14 bases between. This CDR3 spans 15 amino acids. In germline, CDR1 is SGHNT, CDR2 YENEEA. CDR3 sequence (DNA): TGTGCCAGCAGCTTAGGGGGAGAGGCTTCCGATACGCAGTATTTT. It specifies CASSLGGEASDTQYF. Together with reference TRBV11-3 and TRBJ2-3, the CDR3 gives the full variable domain: EAGVVQSPRYKIIEKKQPVAFWCNPISGHNTLYWYLQNLGQGPELLIRYENEEAVDDSQLPKDRFSAERLKGVDSTLKIQPAELGDSAVYLCASSLGGEASDTQYFGPGTRLTVL.

This rearrangement joins TRBV18 to TRBJ1-2; no reliable D call. Germline-derived CDR1 and CDR2 are KGHSH and LQKENI. This CDR3 has 17 amino acids. V lost 2 bases to trimming and J lost 5 bases, with 21 bases between them. CDR3 nucleotide sequence: TGTGCCAGCTCACCAGGCGGTGGCAGGCGGGTCCCTTATGGCTACACCTTC. It yields the protein CASSPGGGRRVPYGYTF.

The chain uses TRBV4-3 and TRBJ2-4; TRBD1 matches 7 bases. CDR1 LGHNA and CDR2 YSLEER come from the germline V gene. After removal of 4 bases from V and 0 bases from J, the junction contained 6 bases not matched to a gene. This CDR3 has 16 amino acids. The CDR3 sequence is CASSLQTGLAKNIQYF. CDR3 nucleotide sequence: TGCGCCAGCAGCCTACAGACAGGGCTAGCCAAAAACATTCAGTACTTC.

The genes are TRBV20-1 and TRBJ2-5, with 7 nucleotides matching TRBD2. Trimming cost V 5 bases and J 2 bases; bases outside gene matches: 11. The CDR3 length is 15 residues. CDR1 and CDR2 from the germline V gene are DFQATT and SNEGSKA (reference sequence). This CDR3 reads CSADGTGGLQETQYF. The CDR3 region has the DNA TGCAGTGCTGATGGGACGGGAGGACTACAAGAGACCCAGTACTTC.

Of note for this clonotype: This clone may be a read error of a much larger clone one base away. The V gene is TRBV29-1, the J gene TRBJ2-3; D remains unclear. V lost 5 bases and J 1 base, leaving 13 bases between the germline ends. This CDR3 has 14 amino acids. Germline V gene sequence: CDR1 SQVTM, CDR2 ANQGSEA. For the CDR3, the DNA is TGCAGCGTTCGTAGCCGGCCACGCACAGATACGCAGTATTTT. The encoded protein is CSVRSRPRTDTQYF.

Only a few counts were recorded for this clonotype. CDR3 protein: CASSLAGQGSEAFF. The CDR3 bases are TGCGCCAGCAGCTTGGCGGGACAGGGATCTGAAGCTTTCTTT. The rearrangement uses TRBV5-1 and TRBJ1-1; the match to TRBD1 covers 9 bases. V lost 0 bases, J lost 6 bases, and 3 bases stayed unmatched. CDR3 length: 14 amino acids. Germline V gene data show CDR1 as SGHRS and CDR2 as YFSETQ.